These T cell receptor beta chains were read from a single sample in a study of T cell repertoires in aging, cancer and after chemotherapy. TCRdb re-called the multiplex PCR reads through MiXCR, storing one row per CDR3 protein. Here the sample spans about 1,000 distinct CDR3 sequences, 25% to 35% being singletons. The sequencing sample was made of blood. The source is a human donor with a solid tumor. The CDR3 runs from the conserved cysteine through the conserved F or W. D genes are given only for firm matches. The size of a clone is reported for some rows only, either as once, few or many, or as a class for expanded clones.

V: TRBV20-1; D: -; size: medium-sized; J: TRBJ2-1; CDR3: CSASWEREPNEQFF; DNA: TGCAGTGCCTCCTGGGAACGGGAGCCGAATGAGCAGTTCTTC
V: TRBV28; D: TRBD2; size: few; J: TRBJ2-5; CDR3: CASSPLGAGERSQETQYF; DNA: TGTGCCAGCAGTCCCCTAGGAGCGGGAGAAAGAAGCCAAGAGACCCAGTACTTC
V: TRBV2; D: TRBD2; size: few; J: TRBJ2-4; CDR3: CASSIRPGLAGGKNIQYF; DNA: TGTGCCAGCAGTATCAGGCCGGGACTAGCGGGAGGAAAAAACATTCAGTACTTC
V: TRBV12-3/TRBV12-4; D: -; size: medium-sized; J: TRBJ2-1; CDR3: CASRPDQNNEQFF; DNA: TGTGCCAGCAGACCGGACCAGAACAATGAGCAGTTCTTC
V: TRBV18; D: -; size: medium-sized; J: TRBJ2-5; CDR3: CASSPDLGETQYF; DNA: TGTGCCAGCTCACCTGACCTTGGGGAGACCCAGTACTTC
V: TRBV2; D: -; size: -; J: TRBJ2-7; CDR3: CASSDLLDEQYF; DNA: TGTGCCAGCAGTGATCTACTAGACGAGCAGTACTTC
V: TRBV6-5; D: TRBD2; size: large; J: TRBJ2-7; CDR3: CASSYSLLAGDRDEQYF; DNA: TGTGCCAGCAGTTACTCGTTGCTAGCGGGAGATCGAGACGAGCAGTACTTC
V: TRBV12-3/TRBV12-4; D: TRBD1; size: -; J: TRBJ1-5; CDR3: CASSYITGAGQPQHF; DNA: TGTGCCAGCAGTTACATAACAGGGGCGGGTCAGCCCCAGCATTTT
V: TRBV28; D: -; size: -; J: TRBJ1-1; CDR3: CASSLEASLLKMNTEAFF; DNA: TGTGCCAGCAGTTTAGAGGCCAGCCTGTTAAAGATGAACACTGAAGCTTTCTTT
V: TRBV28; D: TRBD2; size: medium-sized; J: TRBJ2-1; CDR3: CASTELAAGVRNEQFF; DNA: TGTGCCAGCACCGAACTAGCGGCCGGTGTTAGGAATGAGCAGTTCTTC
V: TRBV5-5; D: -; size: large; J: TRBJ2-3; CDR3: CASPGGAGVTDTQYF; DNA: TGTGCCAGTCCAGGGGGGGCGGGAGTGACAGATACGCAGTATTTT
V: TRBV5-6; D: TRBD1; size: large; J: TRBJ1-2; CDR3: CASSLVSGGTF; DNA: TGTGCCAGCAGCTTGGTTTCAGGGGGAACCTTC
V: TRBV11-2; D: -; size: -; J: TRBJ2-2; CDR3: CASSTRGRGTGELFF; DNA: TGTGCCAGCAGCACGAGGGGAAGGGGGACCGGGGAGCTGTTTTTT
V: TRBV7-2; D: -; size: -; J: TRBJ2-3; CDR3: CASSQGADTQYF; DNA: TGTGCCAGCAGTCAGGGCGCCGATACGCAGTATTTT
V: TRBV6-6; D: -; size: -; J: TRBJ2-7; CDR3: CASRPVPGIGYEQYF; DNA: TGTGCCAGCAGACCCGTCCCCGGGATAGGCTACGAGCAGTACTTC
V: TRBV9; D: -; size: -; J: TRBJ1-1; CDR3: CASSGGLLQAEAFF; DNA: TGTGCCAGCAGCGGAGGACTGCTCCAGGCTGAAGCTTTCTTT
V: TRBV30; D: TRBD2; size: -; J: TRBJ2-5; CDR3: CAWSAAGGRKETQYF; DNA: TGTGCCTGGAGTGCTGCGGGAGGTAGGAAGGAGACCCAGTACTTC